The 5 T cell receptor beta chains listed next were all sequenced from one sample in a study of T-cell memory formation after mild COVID-19 (dated by TCRdb to about 2021). The library came from 5' RACE. Sequencer: Illumina NovaSeq 6000. Using fastp at Q25 and MiXCR, TCRdb reprocessed the public reads and kept productive beta chains. Rows with a matching CDR3 protein are joined into one entry that keeps the most common DNA and genes. The sample data list hundreds of thousands of distinct CDR3 sequences, and less than 25% of these were observed just once. Under 8.5% of the sample is held by the ten biggest clonotypes. The source material was PBMCs or a T cell subset sorted from them (not recorded which). Source of these receptors: an adult woman who had mild COVID-19 (a few samples of this study predate the infection). The sample titles of this study are shuffled in the database, so cell type and time point are left out; the donor was told from shared clones.

The chain has TRBV6-6 and TRBJ2-7; TRBD1 might be the D (6 bases). The V gene's germline CDR1 is MNHNY and CDR2 SVGAGI (reference sequence). CDR3 size: 15 residues. The V end was cut by 1 base, the J end by 6 bases, with 16 bases between. CDR3 sequence (DNA): TGTGCCAGCAGTTACTTCGTCCAGGGGCAGAGCGAGCAGTACTTC. Amino acid sequence: CASSYFVQGQSEQYF.

The CDR3 nucleotides read TGTGCCAGCAGCCGCCAGGGGTCCCAAGAGACCCAGTACTTC. Translating gives CASSRQGSQETQYF. The chain couples TRBV7-6 to TRBJ2-5, with a weak D call TRBD1 (6 bases). V gave up 5 bases and J gave up 1 base, with 11 bases separating them. This CDR3 has 14 residues. The V gene's germline CDR1 is SGHVS and CDR2 FNYEAQ.

In this sample, this clonotype turned up a few times. This chain connects TRBV27 to TRBJ2-1; 10 bases line up with TRBD2. Losses at the gene ends were 3 bases for V and 4 bases for J; bases not matched to a gene: 6. The length of the CDR3 is 16 residues. Looked up from germline, CDR1 is MNHEY and CDR2 is SMNVEV (reference sequence). The CDR3 sequence: CASSFSAGGPYNEQFF. CDR3 in DNA: TGTGCCAGCAGTTTCTCAGCGGGAGGGCCTTACAATGAGCAGTTCTTC.

CDR3 region: CASVTQGARWGDTQYF. CDR3 sequence (DNA): TGTGCCAGTGTAACACAGGGGGCGCGATGGGGAGATACGCAGTATTTT. The chain combines TRBV7-8 with TRBJ2-3, with 9 bases identical to TRBD1. The J segment lost 5 bases and the V segment lost 9 bases, leaving 15 bases of the junction unmatched. This CDR3 has 16 amino acids. Germline CDR1 and CDR2: SGHVS and FQNEAQ.

This rearrangement joins TRBV2 to TRBJ1-3; D might be TRBD1 (5 bases). The germline V and J ends were trimmed by 3 bases and 0 bases, with 12 bases remaining between them. The CDR3 spans 16 residues. Germline assignment: CDR1 SNHLY and CDR2 FYNNEI. The DNA for the CDR3 is TGTGCCAGCAGTGAGGGGACGGCAAACTCTGGAAACACCATATATTTT. The encoded protein is CASSEGTANSGNTIYF.